These 4 T cell receptor beta chains were all obtained from the same sample, sequenced in a study of blood T cells in healthy people across ages. Alongside a J-beta primer mix, a sample-barcoded 5' primer served in a second PCR lasting about 7 to 12 cycles. TCRdb reprocessed the 5' RACE reads with MiXCR, giving one entry per CDR3 protein. The data contain about 970,000 distinct CDR3 sequences, 45% to 60% of them singletons. Sequencing input: blood. The receptors originated from a woman in her sixties in good health.

This clonotype was picked up many times. The J gene is TRBJ2-1, the V gene TRBV12-3 or TRBV12-4; 9 nucleotides match TRBD2. The CDR3 length is 15 residues. J gave up 5 bases and V 7 bases, and 9 bases lay outside the gene matches. CDR3 amino acids: CASTRSGTSNNEQFF. The CDR3 nucleotides are TGTGCCAGCACCCGATCCGGGACTAGCAACAATGAGCAGTTCTTC.

The chain uses TRBV28 and TRBJ2-5; a possible D gene is TRBD2 (5 bases). The CDR3 is made up of 15 amino acids. From germline, CDR1 is MDHEN and CDR2 SYDVKM. V shed 2 bases and J shed 5 bases, with 15 bases lying between them. The CDR3 region has the DNA TGTGCCAGCAGTTTACCCACAGCCGGAGGCGAGACCCAGTACTTC. Translated, it gives CASSLPTAGGETQYF.

The chain links TRBV18 to TRBJ2-3; D ambiguous. V was trimmed by 0 bases and J by 0 bases, leaving 10 bases between them. The CDR3 covers 16 residues. CDR1 and CDR2 from the germline V gene are KGHSH and LQKENI. The CDR3 loop reads CASSPPTVRSTDTQYF. The CDR3 bases are TGTGCCAGCTCACCACCGACGGTTCGAAGCACAGATACGCAGTATTTT.

The CDR3 coding sequence is TGCAGTGCTAGACCTCTGAGCGTCTACAATGAGCAGTTCTTC. Encoded protein: CSARPLSVYNEQFF. This chain uses TRBV20-1 with TRBJ2-1; no reliable D call. The V gene's germline CDR1 is DFQATT and CDR2 SNEGSKA (reference sequence). The CDR3 spans 14 residues. Trimming cost V 2 bases and J 3 bases, with 11 bases left between them.